Below, one T cell receptor beta chain is given with its context. Its antigen is undetermined. The source of the sample is a study of cytomegalovirus exposure and HLA in healthy donors. As for the study in general: An earlier analysis identified 120 million or so unique TCR beta sequences in 150 million to 200 million T cells.

V trimming: 4 bases; J trimming: 5 bases; junction bases outside the gene matches: 10. Per the germline V gene, CDR1 is MDHEN and CDR2 is SYDVKM. There are 15 residues in the CDR3. Study conclusions and caveats: Some V segments (TRBV6-2 and TRBV6-3 among them) were excluded as indistinguishable. Presence/absence analyses treated sequencing depth as roughly uniform across donors.

It was with 60 Vbeta and 13 Jbeta primers that the PCR ran. Methods used by the authors: Unique TCR beta chains totaled some 80 million in a later count, with roughly 10 million of them shared. Profiled with immunoSEQ multiplex PCR; TCRdb holds only in-frame clones, not every one. Clone size and the V and J calls come from that table; the DNA yielded D and trimming. Of about 180,000 clones listed, 76% are singletons. This chain uses TRBV28 with TRBJ1-1; TRBD1 agrees at 7 bases. Sequencing was carried out using PBMCs. This sequence originates from a woman under 40 in good health and CMV-seropositive. DNA for the CDR3: TGTGCCAGCAGTTCCCCCGCGACAGGGTTGACTGAAGCTTTCTTT. Amino acid sequence: CASSSPATGLTEAFF.